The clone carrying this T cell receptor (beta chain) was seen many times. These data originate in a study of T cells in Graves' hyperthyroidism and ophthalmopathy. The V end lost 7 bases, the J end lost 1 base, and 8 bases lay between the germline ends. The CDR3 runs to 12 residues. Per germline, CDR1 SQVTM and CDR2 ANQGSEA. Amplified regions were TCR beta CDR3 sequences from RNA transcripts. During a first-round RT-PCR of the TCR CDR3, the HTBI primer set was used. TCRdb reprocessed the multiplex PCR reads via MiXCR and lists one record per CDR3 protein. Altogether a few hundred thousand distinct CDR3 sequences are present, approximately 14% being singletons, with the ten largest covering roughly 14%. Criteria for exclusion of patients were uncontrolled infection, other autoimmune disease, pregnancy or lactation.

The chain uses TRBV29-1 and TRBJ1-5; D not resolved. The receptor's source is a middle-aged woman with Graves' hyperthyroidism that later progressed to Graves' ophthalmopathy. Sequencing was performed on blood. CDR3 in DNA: TGCAGCGGCGCGGGGAGCAATCAGCCCCAGCATTTT. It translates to CSGAGSNQPQHF.